This record concerns one T cell receptor beta chain sequence. The antigen is not known. The data were taken from a study of T cell responses to AZD1222 COVID-19 vaccine. The method was immunoSEQ multiplex PCR; TCRdb's version includes in-frame clones alone and lacks a portion of them. The sample has 200,000 to 250,000 clones, roughly 91% seen once; the top ten hold 0.95% to 1.1%. Study-level results: Donors, mostly white British, included more females; clonal diversity was possibly underestimated. Scientists sampled the repertoires only once the peak T cell response had passed. Among spike-specific TCRs, nearly half reportedly target unmutated variant regions.

The TCR comes from an adult in good health. Sample: peripheral blood, taken on day 0 of MenACWY control vaccination.

The CDR3 DNA reads as TGTGCCAGCAACCGGGACATTGTTGAGACCCAGTACTTC. Its translation is CASNRDIVETQYF. This chain uses TRBV12-3 or TRBV12-4 with TRBJ2-5, with D maybe TRBD1 (6 bases). The CDR3 loop spans 13 amino acids. Between the trimmed V and J ends, which lost 7 bases and 5 bases, there was a span of 14 bases.